The following is a T cell receptor beta chain sequence with its context. The record originates from a study of blood T cell repertoires in COVID-19. Study information: Both acute and convalescent COVID-19 samples were obtained from the United States, Italy and Spain.

In the original processing: For nucleated cells, counts were estimated from reference gene primer amplification. The method was immunoSEQ multiplex PCR; TCRdb's version includes in-frame clones alone and lacks a portion of them. V, J and clone size reflect that table, while D and trimming were determined from the DNA. In the table there are 140,000 or so clones, 70% to 90% of which are singletons. With V trimmed by 1 base and J by 1 base, 3 bases remained unmatched. Germline-derived CDR1 and CDR2 are KGHSH and LQKENI. The CDR3 is 15 residues long. Sequencing was performed on peripheral blood. The genes are TRBV18 and TRBJ1-1, with 7 bases aligning to TRBD1. The source of this sequence is a human donor with acute or convalescent COVID-19. The donor label of this sample is uncertain. DNA of the CDR3: TGTGCCAGCTCACCACGAGGGACAGCGAACACTGAAGCTTTCTTT. This encodes CASSPRGTANTEAFF.